The present T cell receptor (beta chain) was sequenced within a study of T cells in narcolepsy. Study findings and constraints: Autoreactive clonotypes reportedly recurred in blood of same and different patients, not controls. HCRT-specific and TRIB2-specific autoreactive clonotypes appeared among same-patient CSF and blood CD4+ clonotypes.

The CDR3 extends over 16 amino acids. Trimming took 1 base from V and 1 from J, leaving 14 bases between them. Germline lookup yields CDR1 GTSNPN and CDR2 SVGIG (reference sequence). On this clone: Its target is unknown.

The assay was immunoSEQ multiplex PCR, and TCRdb's table has in-frame clones only and misses some. Of 15,000 to 17,000 clones detected, around 86% appear once; the ten largest clones hold approximately 40%. The genes are TRBV30 and TRBJ1-3; D gene unclear. Sequenced: memory (CD45RA-) CD4+ T cells from blood. The receptor was isolated from a human donor in good health. CDR3: CAWSAALAPSGNTIYF. The CDR3 DNA reads TGTGCCTGGAGTGCGGCTTTGGCGCCTTCTGGAAACACCATATATTTT.